Listed here is a single TCR beta chain. This clonotype is deemed medium-sized (0.01 to 0.1%). It has no known antigen specificity. No much larger clone is present one base from it, and per-base qualities are unavailable. Library preparation used 5' RACE. The sample was run on a NextSeq 500. In the TCR library protocol, a unique molecular identifier was attached to each TCR cDNA molecule so that PCR and sequencing errors could be corrected. For the original study's pipeline: TCR identification, UMI-based error correction and CDR3 extraction were all carried out with Decombinator tools. TCRs above a frequency of 2 per 1,000, corresponding to the top 1% of the tumor frequency distribution, were defined as expanded. Expanded tumor TCRs statistically deemed absent (corrected P<0.05) from at least one tumor region were classed as regional, and all other expanded tumor TCRs were classed as ubiquitous. Renyi diversity was calculated using the R vegan package after each repertoire was subsampled 100 times to 5,000 TCRs. CDR3 similarity networks were built from amino acid triplet string-kernel similarity, with CDR3s being connected when pairwise similarity was above 0.82. Starting from the raw public reads, TCRdb applied fastp trimming at Q25, assembled clones with MiXCR and retained in-frame beta chains. One record per CDR3 amino acid sequence lists the most common genes and DNA. TCRdb's processing, not the authors', yielded these V and J calls. The sample profile shows several thousand distinct CDR3 sequences; 15% of them were found once. Together, the top ten hold 23% of the sample.

This entry is derived from a study of spatial heterogeneity in lung cancer (dated 2019 in TCRdb). About the investigation overall: More beta-chain than alpha-chain transcripts were consistently detected, likely reflecting higher beta-chain transcript abundance. A strong correlation was found between TCR transcript counts in tumor regions and a T cell transcriptional module score from matched bulk RNA-seq. In the raw uncorrected reads, each unique combination of TCR and UMI appeared on average more than ten times. TCR alpha and beta repertoires were quantitatively compared across multiple tumor regions, matched nontumor lung and blood in non-small cell lung cancer. TCR repertoire features were related to nonsynonymous mutation counts determined by whole-exome sequencing of tumor tissue. Both alpha and beta chains were TCR-sequenced in samples taken at surgery, namely 220 tumor regions, around 64 matched nontumor lung samples and 50 to 60 PBMC samples. Broader findings and caveats from the paper: TCR-seq coverage of tumor T cells was estimated at only 7% to 8.5% for alpha chains and 13% for beta chains. Counts of ubiquitous and regional expanded TCRs were found to correlate with counts of ubiquitous and regional nonsynonymous mutations, respectively. The tumor nonsynonymous mutation count correlated with the number of expanded alpha and beta TCRs within the tumor. Additional single-cell paired TCR alpha and beta sequencing was considered necessary to confirm, at a functional level, the hypothesis that regional TCRs recognize regional mutations.

Sample time point, as interpreted from the label and publication: sample taken at primary tumor resection. Samples were obtained from 65 to 90 patients with early-stage, untreated non-small cell lung cancer from the lung TRACERx cohort. For TCR sequencing, whole RNA was extracted from tumor and nontumor lung tissue, or from cryopreserved PBMC samples, and no cell sorting was done. Only patients with enough RNA available from two or more tumor regions were chosen for TCR sequencing. Before selection, tumor and adjacent nontumor lung specimens were reviewed by a lung pathologist. For CDR1 and CDR2, the germline V gene lists KGHDR and SFDVKD. V and J are truncated by 1 base and 1 base respectively, leaving an intervening sequence of 4 bases. Including the terminal cysteine and phenylalanine, the CDR3 comprises 14 residues. Only the CDR3 part of the read is kept: 42 bases, read in frame from the first base.

This sample comprised lung tumor tissue, obtained at surgery. The chain joins TRBV24-1 to TRBJ1-5; the D gene identity is not certain. The sequence was collected from a female donor with early-stage non-small cell lung cancer. For the CDR3, the sequence is CATSDLSSNQPQHF. The sequence in DNA is TGTGCCACCAGTGATTTATCGAGCAATCAGCCCCAGCATTTT.